This is a list of T cell receptor beta chains from one sample in a study of T-cell memory formation after mild COVID-19. TCRdb reprocessed the 5' RACE reads via MiXCR and lists one record per CDR3 protein. The table records about 560,000 distinct CDR3 sequences, around 15% of them present only once. The sequenced material came from PBMCs or a T cell subset sorted from them (not recorded which). These receptors all come from an adult woman who had mild COVID-19 (a few samples of this study predate the infection). Cell type and time point are not known. Both conserved end residues are part of each CDR3. D genes are given only for firm matches. Some rows mark clone size as missing; the rest say once, few, many or name a class of expanded clone.

v_gene: TRBV20-1; j_gene: TRBJ1-2; abundance: -; d_gene: TRBD1; CDR3aa: CSCRGQSGYTF; CDR3nt: TGCAGTTGCAGGGGGCAAAGTGGCTACACCTTC
v_gene: TRBV12-3/TRBV12-4; j_gene: TRBJ2-1; abundance: -; d_gene: -; CDR3aa: CASSQGPRGNEQFF; CDR3nt: TGTGCCAGCAGCCAGGGGCCCCGAGGCAATGAGCAGTTCTTC
v_gene: TRBV5-6; j_gene: TRBJ2-2; abundance: once; d_gene: -; CDR3aa: CASSLVGLSAGELFF; CDR3nt: TGTGCCAGCAGCTTGGTGGGTCTGTCAGCCGGGGAGCTGTTTTTT
v_gene: TRBV7-9; j_gene: TRBJ1-2; abundance: few; d_gene: -; CDR3aa: CASSLGEGSGGYTF; CDR3nt: TGTGCCAGCAGCTTAGGGGAGGGATCAGGGGGCTACACCTTC
v_gene: TRBV7-2; j_gene: TRBJ1-2; abundance: few; d_gene: TRBD1; CDR3aa: CASSPWDRGAGDGYTF; CDR3nt: TGTGCCAGCAGCCCGTGGGACAGGGGCGCGGGTGATGGCTACACCTTC
v_gene: TRBV4-3; j_gene: TRBJ2-2; abundance: many; d_gene: TRBD2; CDR3aa: CASSQEGLGAGELFF; CDR3nt: TGCGCCAGCAGCCAAGAGGGACTAGGAGCCGGGGAGCTGTTTTTT
v_gene: TRBV27; j_gene: TRBJ2-1; abundance: -; d_gene: -; CDR3aa: CASSLSSWMDEQFF; CDR3nt: TGTGCCAGCAGTTTGTCCTCTTGGATGGATGAGCAGTTCTTC
v_gene: TRBV2; j_gene: TRBJ2-7; abundance: -; d_gene: TRBD1; CDR3aa: CAITGTDSYEQYF; CDR3nt: TGTGCCATCACCGGGACAGACTCCTACGAGCAGTACTTC
v_gene: TRBV6-2/TRBV6-3; j_gene: TRBJ2-2; abundance: few; d_gene: -; CDR3aa: CASTYVGSVGGELFF; CDR3nt: TGTGCCAGCACCTATGTGGGAAGTGTCGGCGGGGAGCTGTTTTTT
v_gene: TRBV12-3/TRBV12-4; j_gene: TRBJ1-2; abundance: -; d_gene: -; CDR3aa: CASSPPPRLQANYGYTF; CDR3nt: TGTGCCAGCAGTCCGCCTCCACGACTACAGGCTAACTATGGCTACACCTTC
v_gene: TRBV7-3; j_gene: TRBJ2-1; abundance: -; d_gene: TRBD2; CDR3aa: CASSSLAGPYNEQFF; CDR3nt: TGTGCCAGCAGCTCCCTAGCGGGGCCCTACAATGAGCAGTTCTTC
v_gene: TRBV4-1; j_gene: TRBJ1-3; abundance: few; d_gene: -; CDR3aa: CASSRYLQDGNTIYF; CDR3nt: TGCGCCAGCAGCCGTTACTTACAAGATGGAAACACCATATATTTT
v_gene: TRBV12-3/TRBV12-4; j_gene: TRBJ2-1; abundance: few; d_gene: -; CDR3aa: CASSLRGYVDEQFF; CDR3nt: TGTGCCAGCAGTTTACGGGGCTATGTGGATGAGCAGTTCTTC
v_gene: TRBV5-1; j_gene: TRBJ2-3; abundance: -; d_gene: -; CDR3aa: CASSSLGEYTDTQYF; CDR3nt: TGCGCCAGCAGCTCCCTGGGGGAGTACACAGATACGCAGTATTTT
v_gene: TRBV3-1; j_gene: TRBJ2-4; abundance: -; d_gene: -; CDR3aa: CASSQDLGAKNIQYF; CDR3nt: TGTGCCAGCAGCCAAGACTTGGGAGCCAAAAACATTCAGTACTTC
v_gene: TRBV6-5; j_gene: TRBJ1-2; abundance: -; d_gene: TRBD1; CDR3aa: CASSYSPGRGNYGYTF; CDR3nt: TGTGCCAGCAGTTACTCTCCCGGCAGGGGGAACTATGGCTACACCTTC
v_gene: TRBV18; j_gene: TRBJ2-1; abundance: few; d_gene: -; CDR3aa: CASSPVTRIHEQFF; CDR3nt: TGTGCCAGCTCACCCGTAACTAGAATCCATGAGCAGTTCTTC
v_gene: TRBV7-3; j_gene: TRBJ2-1; abundance: few; d_gene: TRBD2; CDR3aa: CASSFLGAGGGNEQFF; CDR3nt: TGTGCCAGCAGCTTTCTTGGAGCGGGAGGCGGCAATGAGCAGTTCTTC
v_gene: TRBV6-2/TRBV6-3; j_gene: TRBJ2-3; abundance: -; d_gene: -; CDR3aa: CASSYPPTDTQYF; CDR3nt: TGTGCCAGCAGTTACCCCCCCACAGATACGCAGTATTTT
v_gene: TRBV5-1; j_gene: TRBJ2-7; abundance: many; d_gene: -; CDR3aa: CASSPLERGEQYF; CDR3nt: TGCGCCAGCAGCCCGCTGGAAAGAGGGGAGCAGTACTTC
v_gene: TRBV10-3; j_gene: TRBJ2-3; abundance: many; d_gene: TRBD2; CDR3aa: CAISESALAGWPDTQYF; CDR3nt: TGTGCCATCAGTGAGTCTGCACTAGCGGGTTGGCCTGATACGCAGTATTTT
v_gene: TRBV7-8; j_gene: TRBJ2-5; abundance: few; d_gene: -; CDR3aa: CASSLEPKYQETQYF; CDR3nt: TGTGCCAGCAGCTTAGAACCAAAGTACCAAGAGACCCAGTACTTC